Included here is one TCR beta chain sequence, with context. The data stem from a study of cytomegalovirus exposure and HLA in healthy donors. The CDR3 extends over 14 amino acids. Trimming took off 2 bases at V and 6 bases at J, with 13 bases between the two ends. The germline CDR1 and CDR2 sequences are MNHEY and SVGAGI. The PCR employed 60 Vbeta primers together with 13 Jbeta primers. Profiling relied on immunoSEQ multiplex PCR, and the TCRdb table lists in-frame clones only, not all of them. The data hold 200,000 to 250,000 clones, with 75% observed a single time. V and J are TRBV6-5 and TRBJ2-5; D may be TRBD2 (6 bases). This clonotype was obtained from a woman in her thirties in good health and CMV-seronegative. Sample: PBMCs. The CDR3, as DNA: TGTGCCAGCAGTTACCGCGGACTAACGCAGACCCAGTACTTC. It codes for CASSYRGLTQTQYF.